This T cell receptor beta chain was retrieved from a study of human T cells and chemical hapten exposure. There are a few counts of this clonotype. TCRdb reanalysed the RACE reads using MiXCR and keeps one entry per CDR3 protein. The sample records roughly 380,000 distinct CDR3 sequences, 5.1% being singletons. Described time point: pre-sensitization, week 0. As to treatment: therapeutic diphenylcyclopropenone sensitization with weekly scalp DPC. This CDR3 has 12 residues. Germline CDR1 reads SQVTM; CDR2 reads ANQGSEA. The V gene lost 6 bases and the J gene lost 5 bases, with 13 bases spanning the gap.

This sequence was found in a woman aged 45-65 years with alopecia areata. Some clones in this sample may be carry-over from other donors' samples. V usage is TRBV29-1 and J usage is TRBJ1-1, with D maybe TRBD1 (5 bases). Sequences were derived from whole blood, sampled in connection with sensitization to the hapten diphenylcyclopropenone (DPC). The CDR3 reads CSVGGVRTEAFF. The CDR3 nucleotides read TGCAGCGTGGGAGGGGTGAGGACTGAAGCTTTCTTT.